Below, one T cell receptor beta chain is given with its context. Its cognate antigen is unknown. These data come from a study of cytomegalovirus exposure and HLA in healthy donors. Overall study findings and caveats: About 87% or about 30% of the time was how often most TCR beta V segments were productive, according to an earlier analysis. Indistinguishable V segments, including TRBV6-2 and TRBV6-3, were excluded. The study listed roughly 160 cytomegalovirus-associated TCR beta chains. Accurate predictions that matched the HLA-A and HLA-B alleles of most subjects were reportedly made from TCR beta sequences.

CDR1 is MDHEN and CDR2 is SYDVKM in the germline V gene. Trimming removed 4 bases at V and 4 bases at J, with 10 bases between. CDR3 length: 13 residues. Vbeta (60) and Jbeta (13) primers were used in the PCR. TCRdb's copy holds only in-frame clones and misses some; the assay was immunoSEQ multiplex PCR. Of 130,000 or so clones listed, 70% to 85% are singletons. The sequenced sample consisted of PBMCs. The chain has TRBV28 and TRBJ1-2, with D unclear. This TCR derives from a man in his forties or fifties in good health and CMV-seronegative. The CDR3 nucleotides are TGTGCCAGCAGTTATAACCTAATCTATGGCTACACCTTC. As protein: CASSYNLIYGYTF.